The rows below give T cell receptor beta chains drawn from one sample of a study of blood T cell dynamics during melanoma immunotherapy. Method: immunoSEQ multiplex PCR; TCRdb's copy keeps in-frame clones and lacks some. The sample holds 13,000 to 15,000 clones; 86% are singletons and the top ten take 5.3%. The sequencing here drew on blood, taken from a patient treated with checkpoint blockade. These receptors originate from a human donor with melanoma. Both conserved end residues are part of each CDR3. Fields, in order: J gene, clone size, V gene, D gene, CDR3 DNA, CDR3 protein. D genes are given only for firm matches. A row's size may be missing; if present it is once, few, many or a size class.

j_call: TRBJ2-2; clone_size: .; v_call: TRBV7-2; d_call: TRBD2; cdr3_nt: TGTGCCAGCACCCAACCCGGGGGGTCGCGCACCGGGGAGCTGTTTTTT; cdr3_aa: CASTQPGGSRTGELFF
j_call: TRBJ1-3; clone_size: .; v_call: TRBV28; d_call: .; cdr3_nt: TGTGCCAGCAGTTTAGGGATATTGGGAAACACCATATATTTT; cdr3_aa: CASSLGILGNTIYF
j_call: TRBJ2-7; clone_size: .; v_call: TRBV7-2; d_call: TRBD2; cdr3_nt: TGTGCCAGCAGCTTAGCACCTGGGACTAGCGGGAGGTTCTACGAGCAGTACTTC; cdr3_aa: CASSLAPGTSGRFYEQYF
j_call: TRBJ2-7; clone_size: .; v_call: TRBV11-1; d_call: TRBD2; cdr3_nt: TGTGCCAGCACCGCTGAGGGACTAGACTACGAGCAGTACTTC; cdr3_aa: CASTAEGLDYEQYF
j_call: TRBJ2-5; clone_size: .; v_call: TRBV5-1; d_call: TRBD1; cdr3_nt: TGCGCCAGCAGCTTGGCCGGGACAGGGGTGGGAGAGACCCAGTACTTC; cdr3_aa: CASSLAGTGVGETQYF
j_call: TRBJ2-1; clone_size: .; v_call: TRBV28; d_call: TRBD2; cdr3_nt: TGTGCCAGCAGTGAATTAGCGGGAGGGCGCAATGAGCAGTTCTTC; cdr3_aa: CASSELAGGRNEQFF
j_call: TRBJ1-5; clone_size: .; v_call: TRBV15; d_call: .; cdr3_nt: TGTGCCACCAGCAGAGGACAGCTAAATCAGCCCCAGCATTTT; cdr3_aa: CATSRGQLNQPQHF
j_call: TRBJ2-5; clone_size: once; v_call: TRBV5-1; d_call: TRBD2; cdr3_nt: TGCGCCAGCAGCACGGGGATTAGCGGGAGTGGAGAGACCCAGTACTTC; cdr3_aa: CASSTGISGSGETQYF
j_call: TRBJ1-6; clone_size: large; v_call: TRBV27; d_call: .; cdr3_nt: TGTGCCAGCAGTTTTTGGTCGCCTAATTCACCCCTCCACTTT; cdr3_aa: CASSFWSPNSPLHF
j_call: TRBJ1-1; clone_size: .; v_call: TRBV20-1; d_call: .; cdr3_nt: TGCAGTGCCCCTTCTTTTCGAGGGGCTTTCTTT; cdr3_aa: CSAPSFRGAFF
j_call: TRBJ1-3; clone_size: .; v_call: TRBV11-2; d_call: TRBD1; cdr3_nt: TGTGCCAGCAGCTGGGACAGCTCTGGAAACACCATATATTTT; cdr3_aa: CASSWDSSGNTIYF
j_call: TRBJ2-2; clone_size: .; v_call: TRBV5-1; d_call: .; cdr3_nt: TGCGCCAGCAGCTTGGTAGGCGGGGACACCGGGGAGCTGTTTTTT; cdr3_aa: CASSLVGGDTGELFF
j_call: TRBJ1-6; clone_size: .; v_call: TRBV11-3; d_call: .; cdr3_nt: TGTGCCAGCAGCTTAGACGGTGCACCAAATAATTCACCCCTCCACTTT; cdr3_aa: CASSLDGAPNNSPLHF
j_call: TRBJ2-1; clone_size: .; v_call: TRBV7-2; d_call: TRBD2; cdr3_nt: TGTGCCAGCAGCACAAAGACTAGCGGGGAAGACAATGAGCAGTTCTTC; cdr3_aa: CASSTKTSGEDNEQFF
j_call: TRBJ2-7; clone_size: .; v_call: TRBV4-2; d_call: .; cdr3_nt: TGTGCCAGCAGCCCGGATGGTTCCTACGAGCAGTACTTC; cdr3_aa: CASSPDGSYEQYF
j_call: TRBJ2-3; clone_size: .; v_call: TRBV6-5; d_call: .; cdr3_nt: TGTGCCAGCAGGGGACTGGTTAAAGATACGCAGTATTTT; cdr3_aa: CASRGLVKDTQYF
j_call: TRBJ2-6; clone_size: .; v_call: TRBV9; d_call: TRBD1; cdr3_nt: TGTGCCAGCAGCGCGACAGGGCCCGGGGCCAACGTCCTGACTTTC; cdr3_aa: CASSATGPGANVLTF
j_call: TRBJ2-1; clone_size: .; v_call: TRBV27; d_call: .; cdr3_nt: TGTGCCAGCAGCTCGGGTCCCTTAATTAGCTCCTACAATGAGCAGTTCTTC; cdr3_aa: CASSSGPLISSYNEQFF
j_call: TRBJ2-7; clone_size: few; v_call: TRBV27; d_call: .; cdr3_nt: TGTGCCACGGCAGGTTCCACCTACGAGCAGTACTTC; cdr3_aa: CATAGSTYEQYF
j_call: TRBJ2-7; clone_size: .; v_call: TRBV7-2; d_call: TRBD1; cdr3_nt: TGTGCCAGCAGCTACGGGACAGGGTCCTACGAGCAGTACTTC; cdr3_aa: CASSYGTGSYEQYF
j_call: TRBJ2-5; clone_size: .; v_call: TRBV4-2; d_call: TRBD1; cdr3_nt: TGTGCCAGCAGCCAACTACTAGGGGGCGAGACCCAGTACTTC; cdr3_aa: CASSQLLGGETQYF
j_call: TRBJ2-5; clone_size: .; v_call: TRBV25-1; d_call: .; cdr3_nt: TGTGCCAGCAGTGAGCCCAGGGGAGTCGAAGAGACCCAGTACTTC; cdr3_aa: CASSEPRGVEETQYF
j_call: TRBJ1-3; clone_size: .; v_call: TRBV4-3; d_call: TRBD1; cdr3_nt: TGCGCCAGCAGCCGTAGAATTCCGGGACAGGGTAGGGACACCATATATTTT; cdr3_aa: CASSRRIPGQGRDTIYF
j_call: TRBJ2-1; clone_size: .; v_call: TRBV19; d_call: TRBD2; cdr3_nt: TGTGCCAGTAACCGGGGTGGACTAGCGGGGGACTACAATGAGCAGTTCTTC; cdr3_aa: CASNRGGLAGDYNEQFF
j_call: TRBJ2-7; clone_size: .; v_call: TRBV11-2; d_call: TRBD2; cdr3_nt: TGTGCCAGCAGCTTCCAGAGCGGGAGTAGTGAGCAGTACTTC; cdr3_aa: CASSFQSGSSEQYF
j_call: TRBJ2-3; clone_size: .; v_call: TRBV6-6; d_call: .; cdr3_nt: TGTGCCAGCGCCGACTACACAGATACGCAGTATTTT; cdr3_aa: CASADYTDTQYF
j_call: TRBJ2-7; clone_size: .; v_call: TRBV19; d_call: .; cdr3_nt: TGTGCCAGTAGTGTGGACATGCCTGAGTACGAGCAGTACTTC; cdr3_aa: CASSVDMPEYEQYF
j_call: TRBJ2-7; clone_size: once; v_call: TRBV28; d_call: TRBD2; cdr3_nt: TGTGCCAGCAGTTTTTCCAGCGGGGCCTACGAGCAGTACTTC; cdr3_aa: CASSFSSGAYEQYF